This TCR beta chain is from a study of persistence of HIV-infected CD4 T cells (dated by TCRdb to the early 2020s). For context, the study as a whole: Participants had been on suppressive ART for a median of roughly eight years. Peripheral blood samples of up to about 200 mL were taken at multiple time points, with the exception of two participants who underwent leukapheresis at a single time point. The study isolated CMV- and HIV-1 Gag-responding CD4+ T cells from ART-treated individuals to examine antigen-driven clonal expansion of HIV-1-infected cells. Proviral sequencing was used to assess clonality among infected cells, whereas TCRbeta sequencing gauged the clonality of all cells within each sorted population. The TCR cluster analysis across participants included roughly 8 participants for CMV and about 7 participants for Gag.

This clone was observed a few times. The antigen it recognizes is unknown. Base qualities are missing; no much larger clone stands one base away. Study-level results and caveats: Within the same sorted populations, how oligoclonal the TCRs were correlated with how oligoclonal the proviruses were. Antigen-responding cells were enriched for expanded CDR3beta sequences that were degenerate, which suggests that CD4+ responses to CMV and Gag underwent convergent selection. The study involved few individuals and tested only a limited range of antigens. Because the TCR analyses were done in bulk, restricting them to just the rare CMV-responding cells that actually carried HIV-1 proviruses was not possible. TCRbeta richness in CMV- and Gag-responding cells was significantly lower than in anti-CD3/anti-CD28-responding cells; CMV-responding cells had higher oligoclonality than CD3/CD28-stimulated and Gag-responding cells.

The immunoSEQ hsTCRB assay version 4, run in survey mode, was used to sequence TCRbeta repertoires from genomic DNA. Genomic DNA was diluted to around 10 ng/uL, and up to about 1 ug per sample was used for TCRbeta sequencing. The original pipeline was this. TCRbeta data analysis was done in ImmunoSeq Analyzer 3.0, and diversity was calculated on productive nucleotide rearrangements. The improved Chao index was used to estimate lower-bound TCR diversity, and the Gini coefficient was used to estimate clonality using the Immunarch R package. When different nucleotide rearrangements encoded the same CDR3beta amino acid sequence, each rearrangement was treated as a distinct clonotype. Differential abundance analysis found TCRbeta sequences that were significantly enriched in antigen-responding cells compared with anti-CD3/anti-CD28-activated cells. Using predicted peptide-MHC specificity as the basis, GLIPH2 grouped TCRs into clusters, both for each participant individually and for the merged data sets that combined participants. What TCRdb holds here is the immuneACCESS table cut down to in-frame rearrangements. Part of the clones is not present; checked against another copy, under half of the missing clones reflect an unresolved V gene, and the others are unexplained. V and J calls and clone size are those listed in that table; D and trimming were worked out from the DNA. This sample comprises about 10,000 clones, under 90% of them detected only once. Clones ranked in the top ten supply about 2% of the sample.

Based on the germline V gene, the CDR1 and CDR2 sequences are SGHRS and YFSETQ. From cysteine to phenylalanine, the CDR3 is 15 amino acids long. The sequence is cut down to CDR3 DNA, 45 bases in frame from base 1. The trim is 4 bases for V and 0 bases for J, with a gap of 11 bases between the germline ends. This specimen's treatment or condition label, per the study, means: suppressive antiretroviral therapy. A pool of overlapping 15-mer peptides from HIV-1 Gag, at 0.9 to 1 ug per peptide per mL, was used to stimulate the cells. Responding CD4+ T cells were sorted on the basis of upregulation of both CD40 ligand and CD69. HIV-1-infected adults in whom suppressive ART had been started during chronic infection were enrolled as participants. For at least 4 years, participants had undetectable plasma HIV-1 RNA, below 50 copies/mL. To be included, participants needed a CD4+ T cell count above 400 cells/uL and a positive CMV serology. Before stimulation, PBMCs were isolated using density centrifugation and then depleted of CD8+ T cells. Stimulation of CD8-depleted PBMCs was carried out for more than 15 hours with anti-CD28/CD49d costimulation, CD40-blocking antibody and enfuvirtide, to prevent new infections. Cells were sorted on a Beckman Coulter MoFlo Legacy or XDP sorter, with propidium iodide excluding dead cells. Genomic DNA was extracted with the QIAamp DNA Mini Kit for samples above one million cells, otherwise with the Quick-DNA Microprep Kit.

The rearrangement joined TRBV5-1 to TRBJ1-3; no D gene can be assigned with confidence. Sample: CD4+ T cells sorted from PBMCs after approximately 20-hour stimulation, taken from a patient who received antiretroviral therapy. What this sample's cell subset or site label stands for: CD40L+CD69+ CD4 T cells responding to HIV-1 Gag peptides. The sequence was obtained from an adult woman with HIV who was CMV-seropositive. The DNA reads TGCGCCAGCAGCCCCCCGACGGCCTCTGGAAACACCATATATTTT. The translation is CASSPPTASGNTIYF.